These 11 T cell receptor beta chains were sequenced from one sample in a study of blood T cell repertoires in COVID-19. The method was immunoSEQ multiplex PCR; TCRdb's version includes in-frame clones alone and lacks a portion of them. The data hold about 90,000 clones, with 75% to 90% observed a single time. The sample consisted of peripheral blood. Every receptor here comes from a woman aged 70-85 years with acute or convalescent COVID-19.

The gene calls are TRBV11-2 and TRBJ2-7; 7 nucleotides align to TRBD1. Germline CDR1 is SGHAT and CDR2 is FQNNGV. The CDR3 is made up of 12 amino acids. Germline trimming cut 3 bases from V and 7 bases from J; bases unmatched to any gene: 3. The DNA for the CDR3 is TGTGCCAGCAGCTTCGACAGGGTTGAGCAGTACGTC. It encodes CASSFDRVEQYV.

V gene TRBV7-5 combines with J gene TRBJ2-2; TRBD2 is the table's D call, not checked against the DNA. TRBV7-5 is a pseudogene. There are 17 residues in the CDR3. This CDR3 reads CARSERGNGWNTGELFF. Written as DNA, the CDR3 is TGTGCCAGAAGCGAAAGAGGGAACGGTTGGAACACCGGGGAGCTGTTTTTT.

The V and J genes are TRBV28 and TRBJ2-1; TRBD2 matches at 13 bases. The germline CDR1 and CDR2 sequences are MDHEN and SYDVKM. This CDR3 contains 18 residues. The J segment lost 0 bases and the V segment lost 6 bases, leaving 8 bases of the junction unmatched. In DNA form, the CDR3 reads TGTGCCAGCAGGGCTGTGGGACTAGCGGGATCCTCCTACAATGAGCAGTTCTTC. Translated: CASRAVGLAGSSYNEQFF. Using reference TRBV28 and TRBJ2-1 for the parts outside the CDR3, the full variable domain is DVKVTQSSRYLVKRTGEKVFLECVQDMDHENMFWYRQDPGLGLRLIYFSYDVKMKEKGDIPEGYSVSREKKERFSLILESASTNQTSMYLCASRAVGLAGSSYNEQFFGPGTRLTVL.

The V gene is TRBV24-1, the J gene TRBJ2-1; TRBD2 aligns across 12 bases. V shed 4 bases, J shed 8 bases, and the junction held 11 bases outside the gene matches. Germline V lookup: CDR1 KGHDR, CDR2 SFDVKD. The CDR3 is 17 residues long. Here the CDR3 reads CATSERLAGVKSDEQFF. DNA for the CDR3: TGTGCCACCAGTGAAAGACTAGCGGGAGTCAAATCGGATGAGCAGTTCTTC.

The chain recombines TRBV2 with TRBJ2-3, with 8 bases aligning to TRBD1. The CDR3 consists of 15 residues. The V segment lost 10 bases and the J segment 5 bases; nucleotides outside the gene matches: 14. CDR1 and CDR2 from the germline V gene are SNHLY and FYNNEI. CDR3 amino acids: CAKTTGQGAGDTQYF. CDR3 sequence (DNA): TGTGCCAAAACGACAGGGCAGGGGGCTGGAGATACGCAGTATTTT.

This chain uses TRBV27 with TRBJ1-2; 10 nucleotides line up with TRBD1. The CDR3 has 18 residues. Germline V CDR1 and CDR2: MNHEY, SMNVEV (reference sequence). After removal of 3 bases from V and 3 bases from J, the junction contained 13 bases not matched to a gene. Here the CDR3 reads CASSLRAGTGVIHYGYTF. CDR3 in DNA: TGTGCCAGCAGTTTGAGGGCGGGGACAGGGGTGATTCACTATGGCTACACCTTC.

This clone was seen once. V and J are TRBV5-1 and TRBJ2-1; TRBD1 matches 10 bases. Germline values: CDR1 SGHRS, CDR2 YFSETQ. V trimming: 4 bases; J trimming: 10 bases; junction bases outside the gene matches: 17. CDR3 size: 17 residues. Here the CDR3 reads CASSKTGTGAKPSEQFF. For the CDR3, the DNA is TGCGCCAGCAGCAAAACCGGGACAGGGGCCAAGCCATCGGAGCAGTTCTTC.

The chain recombines TRBV19 with TRBJ1-1; D gene ambiguous. CDR1 and CDR2 from the germline V gene are LNHDA and SQIVND (reference sequence). V lost 5 bases and J 1 base, leaving 14 bases between the germline ends. The CDR3 length is 15 residues. CDR3: CASSPYERANTEAFF. In DNA form, the CDR3 reads TGTGCCAGTAGTCCATATGAGCGGGCGAACACTGAAGCTTTCTTT.

The rearrangement uses TRBV3-1 (or the pseudogene TRBV3-2) and TRBJ2-1; TRBD1 aligns across 9 bases. CDR3 size: 17 residues. Germline CDR1 reads LGHDT; CDR2 reads YNNKEL (reference sequence). V lost 2 bases to trimming and J lost 5 bases; unmatched junction nucleotides: 10. The CDR3 sequence is CASSQSGGTGLHNEQFF. CDR3 sequence (DNA): TGTGCCAGCAGCCAATCTGGAGGGACAGGGCTACACAATGAGCAGTTCTTC.

This clone was detected once. The chain employs TRBV2 and TRBJ2-3; 11 bases fit TRBD2. Germline V lookup: CDR1 SNHLY, CDR2 FYNNEI. The CDR3 totals 15 residues. The junction had 4 bases not matched to a gene; V was cut back by 4 bases and J by 4 bases. The CDR3 DNA is TGTGCCAGCAGTGCGGGGACTAGCGGAGCAGATACGCAGTATTTT. It is translated as CASSAGTSGADTQYF. Complete variable domain (other parts from reference TRBV2 and TRBJ2-3): EPEVTQTPSHQVTQMGQEVILRCVPISNHLYFYWYRQILGQKVEFLVSFYNNEISEKSEIFDDQFSVERPDGSNFTLKIRSTKLEDSAMYFCASSAGTSGADTQYFGPGTRLTVL.

This clone came up once. V is TRBV19 and J is TRBJ2-5, with a weak D call TRBD2 (6 bases). Deletions cut 10 bases from V and 4 bases from J, with 16 bases between. CDR3 length: 13 amino acids. Germline lookup yields CDR1 LNHDA and CDR2 SQIVND (reference sequence). CDR3 nucleotides: TGTGCCACCCGGGGGTGGGGAACAGAGACCCAGTACTTC. This sequence encodes CATRGWGTETQYF.